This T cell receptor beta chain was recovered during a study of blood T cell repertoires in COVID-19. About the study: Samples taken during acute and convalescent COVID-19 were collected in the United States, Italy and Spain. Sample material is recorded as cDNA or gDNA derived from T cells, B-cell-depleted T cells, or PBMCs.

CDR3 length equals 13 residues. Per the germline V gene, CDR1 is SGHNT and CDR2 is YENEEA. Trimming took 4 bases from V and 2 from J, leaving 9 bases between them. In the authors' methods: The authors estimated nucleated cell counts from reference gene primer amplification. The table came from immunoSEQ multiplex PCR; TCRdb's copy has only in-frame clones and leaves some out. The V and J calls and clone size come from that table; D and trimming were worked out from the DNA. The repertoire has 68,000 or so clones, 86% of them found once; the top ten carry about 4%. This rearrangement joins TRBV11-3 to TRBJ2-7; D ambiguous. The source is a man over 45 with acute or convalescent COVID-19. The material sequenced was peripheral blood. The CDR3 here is CASSSTDTYEQYF. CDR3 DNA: TGTGCCAGCAGCTCGACCGACACCTACGAGCAGTACTTC.